A few counts support the clone carrying this TCR beta chain. Its antigen is unknown. Germline CDR1 reads SGHRS; CDR2 reads YFSETQ. With 1 base removed from V and 1 base from J, the gap between germline ends came to 8 bases. The CDR3 sequence is 14 residues long. This sample is drawn from a study of cytomegalovirus exposure and HLA in healthy donors. Regarding donors, all were healthy bone marrow donors. Broader study findings: TCR beta sequences reportedly predicted the HLA-A and HLA-B alleles of most subjects accurately. Whilst most TCR sequences proved rare, a subset of public TCRs occurred across many donors.

The PCR ran on 60 Vbeta and 13 Jbeta primers. Libraries were prepared by immunoSEQ multiplex PCR; TCRdb keeps only in-frame clonotypes and omits some of them. The data show about 99,000 clones, around 67% seen once. Sequences were obtained from PBMCs. The chain recombines TRBV5-1 with TRBJ1-1, with a tentative D call TRBD1 (6 bases). This receptor was identified in a woman between 50 and 59 years old in good health and CMV-seronegative. The CDR3 nucleotides read TGCGCCAGCAGCTTGTGGACAGCGAACACTGAAGCTTTCTTT. Protein product: CASSLWTANTEAFF.